This TCR beta chain was recovered during a study of T cells in Graves' hyperthyroidism and ophthalmopathy. Overall study results and limits: Researchers found most expanded thyroid clonotypes above 0.001 in blood as well.

RNA transcripts gave rise to amplified TCR beta CDR3 regions. RT-PCR in the first round (using the HTBI primer set) targeted the TCR CDR3. Using its own MiXCR run on the multiplex PCR reads, TCRdb lists one record per CDR3 protein. The sample includes 500,000 or so distinct CDR3 sequences, about 15% seen only once; the top ten take 15% to 20%. Subjects with ophthalmopathy showed a Clinical Activity Score no lower than 3, a NOSPECS grade no lower than 4, and a duration shorter than 3 months. This clonotype was seen many times. The antigen is undetermined. CDR1 is DFQATT and CDR2 is SNEGSKA in the germline V gene (reference sequence). The V gene end was trimmed by 5 bases and the J gene end by 3 bases; junction bases not matched to a gene: 5. This CDR3 spans 14 amino acids.

Material: blood. The gene calls are TRBV20-1 and TRBJ2-7; 12 nucleotides line up with TRBD2. The sequence was obtained from a woman aged 18-29 years with Graves' ophthalmopathy. The CDR3 DNA follows: TGCAGTGCTTACCCGGGACTAGCGGGCTACGAGCAGTACTTC. Amino acid sequence: CSAYPGLAGYEQYF.